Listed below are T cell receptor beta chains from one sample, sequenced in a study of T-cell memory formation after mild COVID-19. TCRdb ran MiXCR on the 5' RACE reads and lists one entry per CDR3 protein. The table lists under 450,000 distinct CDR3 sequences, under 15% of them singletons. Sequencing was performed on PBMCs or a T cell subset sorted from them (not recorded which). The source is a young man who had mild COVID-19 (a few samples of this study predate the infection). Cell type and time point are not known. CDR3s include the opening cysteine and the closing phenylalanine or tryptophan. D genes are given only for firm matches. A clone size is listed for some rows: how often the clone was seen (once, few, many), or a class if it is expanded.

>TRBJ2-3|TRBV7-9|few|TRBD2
CASSSLAGGIDTQYF
TGTGCCAGCAGCTCCCTAGCGGGGGGGATAGATACGCAGTATTTT
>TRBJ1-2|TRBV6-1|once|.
CANQAPPPNYGYTF
TGTGCCAACCAAGCTCCACCGCCTAACTATGGCTACACCTTC
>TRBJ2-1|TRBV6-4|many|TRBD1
CASSDGPGTGGEKDEQFF
TGTGCCAGCAGTGACGGCCCCGGGACAGGGGGCGAAAAGGATGAGCAGTTCTTC
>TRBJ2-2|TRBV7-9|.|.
CASSARDGKNTGELFF
TGTGCCAGCAGCGCCCGGGACGGAAAGAACACCGGGGAGCTGTTTTTT
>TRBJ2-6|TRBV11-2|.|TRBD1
CASSQGTGARSSGANVLTF
TGTGCCAGCAGCCAAGGGACAGGCGCCCGCTCCTCTGGGGCCAACGTCCTGACTTTC
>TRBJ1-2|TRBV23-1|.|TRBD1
CASSQSGTGVAYGYTF
TGCGCCAGCAGTCAGTCCGGGACAGGGGTGGCCTATGGCTACACCTTC
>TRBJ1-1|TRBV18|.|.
CASSPDSESTEAFF
TGTGCCAGCTCACCCGACTCGGAGAGCACTGAAGCTTTCTTT
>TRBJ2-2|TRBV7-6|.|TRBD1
CASSLAGDRGGTGELFF
TGTGCCAGCAGCCTAGCCGGGGACAGGGGAGGCACCGGGGAGCTGTTTTTT
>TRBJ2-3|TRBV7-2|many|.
CASSPERSTDTQYF
TGTGCCAGCAGCCCTGAGCGGAGCACAGATACGCAGTATTTT
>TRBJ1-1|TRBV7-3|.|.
CASSTGPGQAFF
TGTGCCAGCAGCACGGGGCCAGGGCAAGCTTTCTTT
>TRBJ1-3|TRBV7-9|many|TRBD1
CASSPGQGAFSGNTIYF
TGTGCCAGCAGCCCGGGACAGGGCGCCTTCTCTGGAAACACCATATATTTT
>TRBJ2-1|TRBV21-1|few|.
CASSKGPTGTATYNEQFF
TGTGCCAGCAGCAAAGGGCCCACCGGGACGGCAACCTACAATGAGCAGTTCTTC
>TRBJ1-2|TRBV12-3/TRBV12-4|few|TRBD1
CASRENPGTAPDGYTF
TGTGCCAGCAGAGAGAACCCGGGGACAGCTCCCGATGGCTACACCTTC
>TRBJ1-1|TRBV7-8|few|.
CASIDKMNTEAFF
TGTGCCAGCATCGACAAAATGAACACTGAAGCTTTCTTT
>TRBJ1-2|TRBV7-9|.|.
CASSLVRTEGYGYTF
TGTGCCAGCAGCTTAGTCCGCACTGAAGGCTATGGCTACACCTTC
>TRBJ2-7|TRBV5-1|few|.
CASSLGGDGIEQYF
TGCGCCAGCAGCTTGGGAGGGGATGGCATCGAGCAGTACTTC
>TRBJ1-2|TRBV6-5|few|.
CASSYSGPLYGYTF
TGTGCCAGCAGTTACTCAGGGCCTCTCTATGGCTACACCTTC
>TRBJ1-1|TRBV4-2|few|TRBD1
CASSDRQGAITEAFF
TGTGCCAGCAGCGACCGACAGGGGGCGATCACTGAAGCTTTCTTT
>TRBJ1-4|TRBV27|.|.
CASSPNVNNEKLFF
TGTGCCAGCAGCCCCAACGTTAATAATGAAAAACTGTTTTTT
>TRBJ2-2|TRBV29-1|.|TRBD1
CSATLEGAYTGELFF
TGCAGCGCCACTCTAGAGGGGGCGTACACCGGGGAGCTGTTTTTT
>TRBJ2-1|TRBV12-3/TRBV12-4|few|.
CASSPSAGVGGFF
TGTGCCAGCAGCCCCTCGGCCGGGGTCGGTGGGTTCTTC
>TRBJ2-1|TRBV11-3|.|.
CASSTDSSYNEQFF
TGTGCCAGCAGCACCGACAGCTCCTACAATGAGCAGTTCTTC
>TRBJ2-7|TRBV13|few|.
CASSLGAGPAYEQYF
TGTGCCAGCAGCTTAGGCGCGGGACCTGCGTACGAGCAGTACTTC
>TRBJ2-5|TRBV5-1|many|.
CASSWEMRETQYF
TGCGCCAGCAGCTGGGAGATGAGGGAGACCCAGTACTTC
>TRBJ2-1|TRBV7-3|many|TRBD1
CASSLTGGPTDEQFF
TGTGCCAGCAGCTTGACAGGGGGCCCCACAGATGAGCAGTTCTTC
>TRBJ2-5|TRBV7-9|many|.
CASSKGPPETQYF
TGTGCCAGCAGCAAAGGACCTCCGGAGACCCAGTACTTC
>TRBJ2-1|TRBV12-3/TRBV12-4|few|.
CASSLRADEQFF
TGTGCCAGCAGTTTAAGGGCGGATGAGCAGTTCTTC
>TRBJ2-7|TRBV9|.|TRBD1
CASSAGTGDYEQYF
TGTGCCAGCAGCGCCGGGACAGGGGATTACGAGCAGTACTTC
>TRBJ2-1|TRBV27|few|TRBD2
CASSIRLAGGLHEQFF
TGTGCCAGCAGTATAAGACTAGCGGGGGGCCTTCATGAGCAGTTCTTC
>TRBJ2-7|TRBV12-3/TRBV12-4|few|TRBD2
CASSLGLGLASYEQYF
TGTGCCAGCAGTTTAGGCTTGGGACTAGCCTCCTACGAGCAGTACTTC
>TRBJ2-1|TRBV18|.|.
CASSRPPYNEQFF
TGTGCCAGCTCACGGCCACCCTACAATGAGCAGTTCTTC
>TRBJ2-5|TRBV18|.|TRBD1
CASSLRTGPGETQYF
TGTGCCAGCTCACTGCGGACAGGACCGGGGGAGACCCAGTACTTC
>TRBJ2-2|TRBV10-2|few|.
CASRIDRSNTGELFF
TGCGCCAGCAGGATCGACAGGTCCAACACCGGGGAGCTGTTTTTT
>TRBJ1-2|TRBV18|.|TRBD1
CASSPEGAYYGYTF
TGTGCCAGCTCACCAGAGGGGGCGTACTATGGCTACACCTTC
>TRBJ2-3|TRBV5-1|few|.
CASSLAPTYTDTQYF
TGCGCCAGCAGCTTGGCTCCCACCTACACAGATACGCAGTATTTT
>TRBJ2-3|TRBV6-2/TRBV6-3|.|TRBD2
CASSSGGAGTDTQYF
TGTGCCAGCAGCTCCGGGGGGGCGGGCACAGATACGCAGTATTTT
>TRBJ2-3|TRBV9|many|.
CASSARGVTDTQYF
TGTGCCAGCAGCGCGCGGGGTGTCACAGATACGCAGTATTTT
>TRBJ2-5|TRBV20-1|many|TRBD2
CSASDFSRGGETQYF
TGCAGTGCTAGCGATTTTTCGCGGGGGGGAGAGACCCAGTACTTC
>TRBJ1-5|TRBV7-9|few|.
CASSTQTGFNQPQHF
TGTGCCAGCAGCACTCAGACAGGATTCAATCAGCCCCAGCATTTT
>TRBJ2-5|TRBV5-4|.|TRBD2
CASSAGTSGGLEETQYF
TGTGCCAGCAGCGCCGGGACTAGCGGGGGCCTCGAGGAGACCCAGTACTTC
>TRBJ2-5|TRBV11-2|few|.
CASSLSSQAHDQETQYF
TGTGCCAGCAGCTTATCTTCCCAAGCCCACGATCAAGAGACCCAGTACTTC
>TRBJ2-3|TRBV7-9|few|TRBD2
CASSLGASGDPDTQYF
TGTGCCAGCAGCTTGGGGGCTAGCGGGGACCCAGATACGCAGTATTTT
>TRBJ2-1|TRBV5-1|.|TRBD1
CASSLAIGQGLGEQFF
TGCGCCAGCAGCTTGGCCATAGGACAGGGACTCGGTGAGCAGTTCTTC
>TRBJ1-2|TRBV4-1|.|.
CASSQGGPGFYGYTF
TGCGCCAGCAGCCAAGGGGGCCCAGGATTTTATGGCTACACCTTC
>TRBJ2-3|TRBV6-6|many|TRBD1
CASSFTGVPTDTQYF
TGTGCCAGCAGTTTTACAGGGGTCCCCACAGATACGCAGTATTTT
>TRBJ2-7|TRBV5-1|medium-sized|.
CASGFGSYEQYF
TGCGCCAGTGGATTTGGGTCCTACGAGCAGTACTTC
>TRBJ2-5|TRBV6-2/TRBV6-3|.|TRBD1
CASSSLGGQGETQYF
TGTGCCAGCAGTTCCTTAGGGGGACAGGGTGAGACCCAGTACTTC
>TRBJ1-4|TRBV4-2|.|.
CASSAPDIATNEKLFF
TGTGCCAGCAGCGCGCCAGATATAGCAACTAATGAAAAACTGTTTTTT
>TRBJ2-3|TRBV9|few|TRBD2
CASSATSGGRPLDTQYF
TGTGCCAGCAGCGCCACTAGCGGGGGGCGCCCGCTTGATACGCAGTATTTT
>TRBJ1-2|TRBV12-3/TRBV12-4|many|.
CASSLMGYGYTF
TGTGCCAGCAGTTTAATGGGATATGGCTACACCTTC
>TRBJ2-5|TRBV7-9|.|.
CASSPQLLRETQYF
TGTGCCAGCAGCCCCCAGTTGCTTCGGGAGACCCAGTACTTC
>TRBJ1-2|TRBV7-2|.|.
CASSLDTGTLGYGYTF
TGTGCCAGCAGCTTAGATACGGGGACTTTGGGCTATGGCTACACCTTC
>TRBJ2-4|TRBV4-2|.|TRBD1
CASSQAETDRGLAKNIQYF
TGTGCCAGCAGCCAAGCCGAGACGGACAGGGGGCTTGCCAAAAACATTCAGTACTTC